The rows below give T cell receptor beta chains drawn from one sample of a study of Graves' ophthalmopathy and Graves' hyperthyroidism. TCRdb reprocessed the multiplex PCR reads with MiXCR, giving one entry per CDR3 protein. The sample has about 210,000 distinct CDR3 sequences, 29% seen once. The sample was peripheral blood. Every receptor here comes from a man between 50 and 59 years old with Graves' ophthalmopathy. Each CDR3 is given without its conserved first and last residue. D genes are given only for firm matches. The size field is filled for only some rows; it gives once, few, many or a size class.

v_call: TRBV6-2/TRBV6-3
d_call: -
clone_size: many
cdr3_aa: ASSTQREAF

v_call: TRBV18
d_call: -
clone_size: many
cdr3_aa: ASSPPDQETQY

v_call: TRBV6-1
d_call: TRBD1
clone_size: -
cdr3_aa: ASSQLDRGIAGGAF

v_call: TRBV20-1
d_call: -
clone_size: many
cdr3_aa: SARGYNSYEQY

v_call: TRBV6-5
d_call: TRBD1
clone_size: many
cdr3_aa: AGSWDRGGGTEAF

v_call: TRBV7-8
d_call: -
clone_size: many
cdr3_aa: ASSLGLETQY

v_call: TRBV6-1
d_call: -
clone_size: many
cdr3_aa: ASSDPRTHGHEQY

v_call: TRBV6-2/TRBV6-3
d_call: TRBD1
clone_size: -
cdr3_aa: ASSYLVGTGGNEQY

v_call: TRBV11-2
d_call: TRBD2
clone_size: many
cdr3_aa: ASSPGRTSIYEQY

v_call: TRBV9
d_call: TRBD1
clone_size: many
cdr3_aa: ASSVGYQGAPSMTGYT

v_call: TRBV7-2
d_call: -
clone_size: many
cdr3_aa: ASSLRRGTGELF

v_call: TRBV28
d_call: -
clone_size: -
cdr3_aa: ASSRQESSYEQY

v_call: TRBV20-1
d_call: TRBD1
clone_size: -
cdr3_aa: SASRTGGNTEAF